This T cell receptor beta chain was observed in a study of blood T cells in healthy people across ages. Study conclusions and caveats: TCR beta diversity correlated strongly with naive T cell percentage.

Germline CDR1 reads DFQATT; CDR2 reads SNEGSKA (reference sequence). This CDR3 contains 13 residues. The V gene lost 5 bases and the J gene lost 1 base, with 11 bases spanning the gap. Combining a sample-barcoded 5' primer with a J-beta primer mix, a second PCR ran for roughly 6 to 11 cycles. One entry per CDR3 protein, called by TCRdb with MiXCR from the 5' RACE reads. Here the sample spans hundreds of thousands of distinct CDR3 sequences, under 30% being singletons. Every donor provided roughly 10 milliliters of peripheral blood. A remark on this clonotype: Its antigen is unknown.

The same specimen was also included in a second study, on T cells of mothers and their children.

The sequence was collected from a boy younger than 18 in good health. Sequencing was done on a sample of blood. The chain joins TRBV20-1 to TRBJ2-5, with D possibly being TRBD2 (5 bases). The CDR3 reads CSAGRTLQETQYF. The DNA for the CDR3 is TGCAGTGCTGGACGGACTCTCCAAGAGACCCAGTACTTC.